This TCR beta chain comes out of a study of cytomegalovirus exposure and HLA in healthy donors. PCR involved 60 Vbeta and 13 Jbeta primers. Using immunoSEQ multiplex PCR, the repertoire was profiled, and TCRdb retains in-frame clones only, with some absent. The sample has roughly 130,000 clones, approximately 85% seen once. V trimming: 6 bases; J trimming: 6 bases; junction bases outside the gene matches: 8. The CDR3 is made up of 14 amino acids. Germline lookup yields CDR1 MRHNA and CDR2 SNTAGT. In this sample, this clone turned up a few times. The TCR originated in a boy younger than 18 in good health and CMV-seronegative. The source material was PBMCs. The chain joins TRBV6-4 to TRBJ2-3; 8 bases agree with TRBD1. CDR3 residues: CASSTAGGADTQYF. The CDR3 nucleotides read TGTGCCAGCAGCACGGCAGGGGGCGCGGATACGCAGTATTTT.